This entry features one TCR beta chain sequence. This clonotype was detected ten times or more. No cognate antigen has been identified for it. There are no base qualities to consult, and no much larger clone falls within one base. Ophthalmopathy patients had moderately to severely active disease, with a Clinical Activity Score of 3 or more, a NOSPECS grade of 4 or more, and a disease duration of less than 3 months. Exclusion was applied to patients with uncontrolled infections, other autoimmune diseases, pregnancy or lactation. Diagnoses were based on clinical symptoms, serum thyroxine and TRAb, thyroid ultrasound and orbital computed tomography. PBMCs were separated from 10 ml of fresh peripheral blood using Ficoll-Paque density gradient centrifugation. Total RNA was extracted with Trizol reagent, and quality was checked on an Agilent 2100 Bioanalyzer. This sample is drawn from a study of T cells in Graves' hyperthyroidism and ophthalmopathy (dated by TCRdb to the late 2010s). For the study in its entirety: Peripheral blood was sampled at the time of initial diagnosis, prior to any treatment. To identify distinguishing TCR V-J signatures, a discovery cohort of 90 to 100 patients was used, comprising 43 with Graves' ophthalmopathy and some 57 with stable Graves' hyperthyroidism. Prospective prediction of ophthalmopathy was tested in an independent validation cohort of approximately 19 hyperthyroidism patients and 15 to 17 patients who later progressed to ophthalmopathy. The roughly 99 discovery patients were divided at random into training and test sets in a 7:3 ratio. The study also compared thyroid tissue and blood T-cell repertoires from five or six Graves' hyperthyroidism patients. Following sampling, methimazole starting at 30 mg daily was given to hyperthyroidism patients, and high-dose intravenous methylprednisolone was given to ophthalmopathy patients. The paper reports TCR Vbeta CDR3 sequencing of some 140 peripheral blood samples: some 41 ophthalmopathy, around 80 hyperthyroidism and around 17 progressor patients.

From its cysteine to its phenylalanine, the CDR3 spans 15 amino acids. Left in the record is the CDR3 DNA by itself, 45 bases read in frame from the first base. V gives up 3 bases and J gives up 4 bases, and the segment between their germline ends measures 13 bases. As encoded in the germline V gene, CDR1 is KGHSH while CDR2 is LQKENI. Overall study outcomes, separate from this receptor: During validation, the model predicted progression to ophthalmopathy a median of about 5.9 months ahead of onset, with almost 71% sensitivity and about 72% specificity. A 13 V-J signature model separated ophthalmopathy from stable hyperthyroidism, with nearly 90% sensitivity and 81.08% specificity in cross-validation and 80%/75% in testing. Most expanded thyroid clonotypes (frequency above 0.001) were also detected in blood, a finding suggesting that blood repertoires may reflect thyroid immune responses. Sample size was not statistically predetermined, and blinding of investigators to group allocation was not performed.

The TCR beta CDR3 regions were amplified from the RNA transcripts. The first round of RT-PCR for the TCR CDR3 was performed with the HTBI primer set and the Qiagen OneStep RT-PCR kit. Libraries were constructed in a second round of multiplex PCR, after which size selection and purification were carried out. The libraries were sequenced on an Illumina HiSeq2000 using paired-end 100 bp reads. In the source study's methods: Raw data were processed with SOAPnuke, discarding reads with adapters, uncalled bases, mean Phred below 15, or no exact constant-primer or identifier match. COPE v1.2.5 was used to merge the high-quality paired reads, and each unique nucleotide sequence was defined as a clonotype. Clonotypes were aligned to IMGT TRBV, TRBD and TRBJ reference segments using MiTCR v1.1. The analysis was restricted to V-J combinations with a frequency above 0.0001, which together covered about 99% of the repertoires. The TCS score was defined as F50 (clonal expansion) divided by E x V (chaos), with BLOSUM62-based TCRdist calculated between CDR3 peptides within each V-J. Welch's t-statistics and random forest reduced fewer than 600 V-J features to 10 to 15, which were used in a naive Bayes classifier (R e1071). TCRdb's own reprocessing of the public reads used fastp at Q25 and MiXCR and kept productive beta chains. All rows with the same CDR3 protein become a single entry with the most common DNA and genes. The V and J calls shown here were made by TCRdb, not taken from the authors' results. The sample table records about 600,000 distinct CDR3 sequences; about a sixth of these occur just once. Roughly 3.3% of the sample is held by the ten biggest clonotypes.

The sequencing sample was made of blood. The receptor was derived from a woman aged 40 to 55 with Graves' ophthalmopathy. Recombination linked TRBV18 to TRBJ2-1, with the identity of the D gene unclear. DNA sequence: TGTGCCAGCTCACCTTTCGGTTCCGGATACAATGAGCAGTTCTTC. This gives the protein CASSPFGSGYNEQFF.